This T cell receptor beta chain came from a study of blood T cell repertoires in COVID-19. Study summary: COVID-19 samples collected from the United States, Italy and Spain covered acute and convalescent phases.

Recruitment covered about two dozen US areas and drew participants whose ages spanned roughly 18 to 100 years. Germline assignment: CDR1 SGHVS and CDR2 FQNEAQ. CDR3 length equals 14 residues. The V end was cut by 0 bases, the J end by 0 bases, with 6 bases between. Assay used: immunoSEQ multiplex PCR; TCRdb lists only in-frame clones, some missing. Among 150,000 to 200,000 clones, under 80% were seen once, and the ten largest hold 17%. The specimen was PBMCs or T cells enriched from blood (not recorded which). V is TRBV7-8 and J is TRBJ2-7; D call uncertain. The source of this sequence is a woman between 45 and 60 years old with acute COVID-19. The CDR3 DNA is TGTGCCAGCAGCTTAGCTCGGAGCTCCTACGAGCAGTACGTC. It encodes CASSLARSSYEQYV.